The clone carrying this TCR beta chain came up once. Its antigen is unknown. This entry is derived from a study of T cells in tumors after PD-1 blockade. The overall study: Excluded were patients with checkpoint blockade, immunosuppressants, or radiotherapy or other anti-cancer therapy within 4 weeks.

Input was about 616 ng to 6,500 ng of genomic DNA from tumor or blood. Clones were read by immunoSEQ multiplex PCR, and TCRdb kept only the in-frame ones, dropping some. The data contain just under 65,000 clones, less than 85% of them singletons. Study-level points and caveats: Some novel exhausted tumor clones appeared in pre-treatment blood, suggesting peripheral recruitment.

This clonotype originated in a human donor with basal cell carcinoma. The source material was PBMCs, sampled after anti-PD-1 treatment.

CDR3 sequence (DNA): TGCGCCAGCAGCCAAGAGGGGGGGCTCGGTGAATCACCCCTCCACTTT. Amino acid sequence: CASSQEGGLGESPLHF. The rearrangement joins TRBV4-1 to TRBJ1-6; TRBD1 is a possible D gene (6 bases). Germline CDR1 and CDR2: MGHRA and YSYEKL. V was cut by 0 bases and J by 10 bases, with 16 bases left in between. The CDR3 consists of 16 residues.